This paragraph covers one T cell receptor beta chain sequence. The CDR3 runs 14 residues. Per the germline V gene, CDR1 is SGDLS and CDR2 is YYNGEE. V was cut by 4 bases and J by 2 bases, with 10 bases left in between. The table came from immunoSEQ multiplex PCR; TCRdb's copy has only in-frame clones and leaves some out. The sample carries around 1,100,000 clones, around 77% recorded once. The source of the sample is a study of shared clonotypes between healthy human individuals. The sequence was collected from a man younger than 30 in good health. Some clones in this sample may be carry-over from other donors' samples. The sample comprised memory CD4+ T cells from PBMCs. The subset was: CD45RA-negative fraction. V and J are TRBV9 and TRBJ2-1; D gene unclear. CDR3 loop: CASSPVGPYNEQFF. DNA for the CDR3: TGTGCCAGCAGCCCGGTTGGCCCCTACAATGAGCAGTTCTTC.